The 32 T cell receptor beta chains presented below share a single source sample, sequenced in a study of shared clonotypes between healthy human individuals. Only in-frame clones appear in the TCRdb table, and some are missing; sequencing was by immunoSEQ multiplex PCR. The top ten hold 0.36% of the sample, which has about 2.4 million clones, under 95% seen once. Sequencing was done on a sample of naive CD4+ T cells from PBMCs. Subset noted: CD45RA+ positively selected. The source of these receptors is a man aged 18 to 29 in good health. Some clones in this sample may be carry-over from other donors' samples.

This clone was seen a handful of times. CDR3 residues: CASSVKVRTQFF. In DNA form, the CDR3 reads TGTGCCAGCAGTGTTAAGGTTCGGACGCAGTTCTTC. The genes are TRBV2 and TRBJ2-1; no definite D call. Trimming pared 4 bases from V and 12 bases from J, leaving 13 bases between. The CDR3 is made up of 12 amino acids. From germline, CDR1 is SNHLY and CDR2 FYNNEI.

For this clone: Distinct nucleotide sequences in the sample also encode this CDR3. This chain joins TRBV18 and TRBJ1-3; D call uncertain. Germline-derived CDR1 and CDR2 are KGHSH and LQKENI. The CDR3 is 15 amino acids. V lost 3 bases, J lost 0 bases, and 9 bases lay in between. This CDR3 is CASSPTPSSGNTIYF. CDR3 coding DNA: TGTGCCAGCTCACCCACCCCCAGCTCTGGAAACACCATATATTTT.

CDR3 in DNA: TGTGCCAGCAGCCAATCCGGGCCCAGGGCGGGGGAGACCCAGTACTTC. Its translation: CASSQSGPRAGETQYF. The rearrangement joins TRBV7-8 to TRBJ2-5; possible D gene TRBD2, 6 bases. The CDR3 has 16 amino acids. Germline V gene sequence: CDR1 SGHVS, CDR2 FQNEAQ. The V end was cut by 5 bases, the J end by 5 bases, with 21 bases between.

The chain couples TRBV6-5 to TRBJ1-1; D might be TRBD1 (6 bases). The germline gives CDR1 MNHEY, CDR2 SVGAGI. With 2 bases removed from V and 7 bases from J, the gap between germline ends came to 11 bases. The CDR3 contains 13 residues. DNA of the CDR3: TGTGCCAGCAGTTACGGGGGGCGGGGTGAAGCTTTCTTT. Protein: CASSYGGRGEAFF.

This clone was detected once. This chain joins TRBV19 and TRBJ2-2; D perhaps matches TRBD2 (5 bases). The CDR3 has 16 residues. Germline assignment: CDR1 LNHDA and CDR2 SQIVND (reference sequence). V was pared by 2 bases and J by 5 bases, with 15 bases between. This CDR3 is CASSITPGSKTGELFF. The CDR3 DNA follows: TGTGCCAGTAGTATAACTCCGGGATCCAAGACCGGGGAGCTGTTTTTT.

The chain joins TRBV6-5 to TRBJ1-6; the D gene is possibly TRBD1 (5 bases). CDR1 and CDR2 from the germline V gene are MNHEY and SVGAGI. With 2 bases removed from V and 7 bases from J, the gap between germline ends came to 12 bases. This CDR3 has 15 amino acids. Here the CDR3 reads CASSYGRWGNSPLHF. CDR3 in DNA: TGTGCCAGCAGTTACGGCCGTTGGGGGAATTCACCCCTCCACTTT.

The chain combines TRBV2 with TRBJ2-7; 9 positions agree with TRBD2. The V gene end was trimmed by 5 bases and the J gene end by 2 bases; junction bases not matched to a gene: 10. The length of the CDR3 is 16 residues. Germline CDR1 and CDR2: SNHLY and FYNNEI. The CDR3 DNA sequence: TGTGCCAGCAGTTACGAAAGCGGGAGGCTCCCCTACGAGCAGTACTTC. It encodes CASSYESGRLPYEQYF.

To note about this clone: The sample holds other DNA sequences that translate to the same CDR3. The genes are TRBV4-2 and TRBJ2-3, with 11 nucleotides matching TRBD2. V gave up 2 bases and J gave up 6 bases; unmatched junction bases: 4. Germline-derived CDR1 and CDR2 are LGHNA and YNFKEQ. CDR3 length: 15 residues. In nucleotides, the CDR3 is TGTGCCAGCAGCCAATTAGCGGGAGGGCCGGATACGCAGTATTTT. It translates to CASSQLAGGPDTQYF.

This chain links TRBV23-1 with TRBJ1-2; 7 bases are shared with TRBD1. TRBV23-1 is marked as an open reading frame, function uncertain. This CDR3 comprises 18 residues. V shed 8 bases and J 6 bases; nucleotides not matched to a gene: 24. CDR3 amino acids: CASGLIPGGIRLWDGYTF. For the CDR3, the DNA is TGCGCCAGCGGCTTAATCCCAGGGGGAATTCGGCTTTGGGATGGCTACACCTTC.

This chain links TRBV6-5 with TRBJ1-5; 11 nucleotides match TRBD1. CDR1 MNHEY and CDR2 SVGAGI come from the germline V gene. The CDR3 spans 13 residues. V was clipped by 7 bases and J by 7 bases; unmatched bases: 3. CDR3 amino acids: CASTGQGAQPQHF. The CDR3 nucleotides are TGTGCCAGCACCGGACAGGGGGCCCAGCCCCAGCATTTT.

This clone was seen just once. This sequence joins TRBV9 and TRBJ2-5; TRBD2 matches at 7 bases. Germline CDR1 SGDLS, CDR2 YYNGEE. V was clipped by 3 bases and J by 0 bases; unmatched bases: 5. This CDR3 has 15 residues. CDR3 amino acids: CASSAGTTYQETQYF. The CDR3 DNA follows: TGTGCCAGCAGCGCCGGGACTACCTACCAAGAGACCCAGTACTTC.

The V gene is TRBV19, the J gene TRBJ2-5, with 12 bases identical to TRBD1. Germline V CDR1 and CDR2: LNHDA, SQIVND (reference sequence). The CDR3 is made up of 14 amino acids. The J segment lost 5 bases and the V segment lost 8 bases, leaving 6 bases of the junction unmatched. The CDR3 DNA reads TGTGCCAGTGGGACAGGGGGCGTTGGGGAGACCCAGTACTTC. This sequence encodes CASGTGGVGETQYF.

The chain is built from TRBV7-3 and TRBJ2-7; D possibly corresponds to TRBD1 (5 bases). Germline V lookup: CDR1 SGHTA, CDR2 FQGTGA. This CDR3 has 15 amino acids. Trimming took off 2 bases at V and 0 bases at J, with 11 bases between the two ends. DNA for the CDR3: TGTGCCAGCAGCTTATTAGGGGCCAGCTCCTACGAGCAGTACTTC. Protein sequence: CASSLLGASSYEQYF.

This clone was observed a few times. CDR3 protein: CASSGSSNQPQHF. CDR3 DNA: TGTGCCAGCAGCGGGAGTAGCAATCAGCCCCAGCATTTT. The genes are TRBV19 and TRBJ1-5, with D hard to call. This CDR3 contains 13 residues. V gave up 9 bases and J gave up 0 bases, with 9 bases separating them. CDR1 and CDR2 from the germline V gene are LNHDA and SQIVND (reference sequence).

Notes on this clone: Other DNA sequences within the sample encode an identical CDR3. The chain carries TRBV12-5 and TRBJ2-3; the D is unclear. Per the germline V gene, CDR1 is LGHNT and CDR2 is FRNRAP. The CDR3 loop spans 13 amino acids. V dropped 0 bases and J dropped 4 bases, with 5 bases sitting between them. CDR3 sequence: CASGLVGSDTQYF. The CDR3 DNA sequence: TGTGCTAGTGGTTTGGTAGGGTCAGATACGCAGTATTTT.

This chain connects TRBV23-1 to TRBJ1-5, with a tentative D call TRBD1 (5 bases). Being an ORF, TRBV23-1 has a function that is uncertain. Deletions cut 8 bases from V and 0 bases from J, with 17 bases between. The CDR3 covers 16 residues. The CDR3 sequence: CASVGRDGNSNQPQHF. The DNA for the CDR3 is TGCGCCAGCGTGGGAAGGGACGGGAATAGCAATCAGCCCCAGCATTTT.

V and J are TRBV10-3 and TRBJ2-7; possibly TRBD2 for D (6 bases). Germline V lookup: CDR1 ENHRY, CDR2 SYGVKD. Trimming left V 5 bases short and J 0 bases short, with 11 bases between. The CDR3 is made up of 14 amino acids. The CDR3 loop is CAISRASVSYEQYF. CDR3 nucleotide sequence: TGTGCCATCAGTCGGGCTAGCGTCTCCTACGAGCAGTACTTC.

To note about this clone: The sample carries other DNA sequences with the same CDR3. The V gene is TRBV9, the J gene TRBJ2-3; 7 nucleotides align to TRBD1. CDR1 SGDLS and CDR2 YYNGEE come from the germline V gene. The CDR3 sequence is 15 residues long. The trim removed 0 bases at V and 1 base at J, leaving 2 bases unmatched. The CDR3 DNA is TGTGCCAGCAGCGTAGTCGGACAGGGCACAGATACGCAGTATTTT. Amino acid sequence: CASSVVGQGTDTQYF.

This chain connects TRBV5-1 to TRBJ2-1, with TRBD2 matching over 11 bases. Germline CDR1 reads SGHRS; CDR2 reads YFSETQ. V trimming: 4 bases; J trimming: 12 bases; junction bases outside the gene matches: 15. The CDR3 contains 16 residues. The DNA of the CDR3 is TGCGCCAGCAGCATAGAACCCGGGACTAGCGGAAACGTGCAGTTCTTC. Translation gives CASSIEPGTSGNVQFF.

The chain joins TRBV25-1 to TRBJ1-1; 7 bases are shared with TRBD1. Trimming at V came to 4 bases and at J to 0 bases, leaving 2 bases not matched to a gene. CDR1 and CDR2 from the germline V gene are MGHDK and SYGVNS. This CDR3 is built from 14 residues. As DNA, the CDR3 is TGTGCCAGCAGTGGGGGACAGATGAACACTGAAGCTTTCTTT. Amino acid sequence: CASSGGQMNTEAFF.

This chain joins TRBV6-5 and TRBJ1-5; 9 nucleotides agree with TRBD1. The J segment lost 6 bases and the V segment lost 5 bases, leaving 8 bases of the junction unmatched. This CDR3 comprises 15 residues. Per germline, CDR1 MNHEY and CDR2 SVGAGI. CDR3 sequence (DNA): TGTGCCAGCAGTACCACCGGGACAGGGATTCAGCCCCAGCATTTT. The encoded protein is CASSTTGTGIQPQHF.

About this clone: Mismatch with germline at one junction end may stem from a read error. This rearrangement joins TRBV5-1 to TRBJ1-2, with D possibly being TRBD1 (6 bases). This CDR3 is built from 14 residues. The germline CDR1 and CDR2 sequences are SGHRS and YFSETQ. The CDR3 DNA sequence: TGCGCCAGCAGTCTACGGGGAGAGAACGGGGACACAGACTTC. Its translation: CASSLRGENGDTDF.

The J gene is TRBJ1-5, the V gene TRBV6-6; D gene unclear. The CDR3 spans 14 residues. Germline V gives CDR1 MNHNY, CDR2 SVGAGI (reference sequence). Between the trimmed V and J ends, which lost 0 bases and 3 bases, there was a span of 6 bases. CDR3 sequence: CASSYSHVNQPQHF. As DNA, the CDR3 is TGTGCCAGCAGTTACTCGCACGTCAATCAGCCCCAGCATTTT.

The chain employs TRBV5-1 and TRBJ2-1; D is perhaps TRBD1 (6 bases). Trimming cost V 5 bases and J 8 bases, with 14 bases left between them. Germline V gene data show CDR1 as SGHRS and CDR2 as YFSETQ. The length of the CDR3 is 13 residues. DNA for the CDR3: TGCGCCAGCAGTAACAGGGTGACGGATGAGCAGTTCTTC. Protein sequence: CASSNRVTDEQFF. Drawing the rest from reference TRBV5-1 and TRBJ2-1, the complete variable domain is KAGVTQTPRYLIKTRGQQVTLSCSPISGHRSVSWYQQTPGQGLQFLFEYFSETQRNKGNFPGRFSGRQFSNSRSEMNVSTLELGDSALYLCASSNRVTDEQFFGPGTRLTVL.

CDR3 in DNA: TGCAGCGTTGGCCTTGGGGCGGCAGGGTCACTCGGGGAGCTGTTTTTT. It is translated as CSVGLGAAGSLGELFF. The chain uses TRBV29-1 and TRBJ2-2, with D possibly TRBD1 on 5 matching bases. The germline V gene has CDR1 SQVTM and CDR2 ANQGSEA. Trimming removed 4 bases from V and 7 bases from J, with 22 bases in between. The CDR3 is made up of 16 amino acids.

This chain links TRBV9 with TRBJ2-6; D may be TRBD1 or TRBD2 (5 bases each). CDR3 length equals 18 residues. The ends were cut back, 0 bases at V and 2 bases at J, with 15 bases in the middle. Germline V CDR1 and CDR2: SGDLS, YYNGEE. The CDR3 loop reads CASSVGWDEAAGANVLTF. The DNA of the CDR3 is TGTGCCAGCAGCGTAGGTTGGGACGAGGCAGCTGGGGCCAACGTCCTGACTTTC.

The V call is TRBV6-6, the J call TRBJ2-1; 11 positions match TRBD2. This CDR3 has 15 amino acids. CDR1 is MNHNY, CDR2 SVGAGI, per germline (reference sequence). After removal of 5 bases from V and 7 bases from J, the junction contained 7 bases not matched to a gene. The CDR3 loop reads CASSPTSGIGNEQFF. The DNA of the CDR3 is TGTGCCAGCAGTCCGACTAGCGGGATAGGAAATGAGCAGTTCTTC.

The V and J genes are TRBV5-4 and TRBJ2-7, with D maybe TRBD1 (6 bases). From germline, CDR1 is SGHNT and CDR2 YYREEE (reference sequence). The CDR3 is made up of 13 amino acids. The V gene lost 4 bases and the J gene lost 3 bases, with 11 bases spanning the gap. The chain's CDR3 is CASSRRTDYEQYF. The CDR3 DNA follows: TGTGCCAGCAGCCGACGGACAGACTACGAGCAGTACTTC.

J is TRBJ2-7 and V is TRBV29-1, with 9 bases identical to TRBD1. Germline V CDR1 and CDR2: SQVTM, ANQGSEA. V lost 3 bases and J lost 3; bases outside the gene matches: 6. The CDR3 runs to 14 residues. The CDR3 reads CSVETGTGFYEQYF. CDR3 DNA sequence: TGCAGCGTTGAGACCGGGACAGGGTTCTACGAGCAGTACTTC.

Worth noting for this clone: Within the sample, other DNA sequences also encode this same CDR3. V usage is TRBV29-1 and J usage is TRBJ2-3, with D perhaps TRBD1 or TRBD2 (5 bases each). Trimming cost V 4 bases and J 4 bases, with 9 bases left between them. The germline gives CDR1 SQVTM, CDR2 ANQGSEA. The CDR3 spans 12 residues. The CDR3 nucleotides are TGCAGCGTTGTAAGAGGGGCAGATACGCAGTATTTT. It encodes CSVVRGADTQYF.

J is TRBJ2-2 and V is TRBV29-1; D is uncertain. The CDR3 consists of 13 residues. CDR1 and CDR2 from the germline V gene are SQVTM and ANQGSEA. The CDR3 coding sequence is TGCATCGGTCGAAGCCTAAACACCGGGGAGCTGTTTTTT. It encodes CIGRSLNTGELFF.

The J gene is TRBJ1-3, the V gene TRBV2; no reliable D call. Germline CDR1 is SNHLY and CDR2 is FYNNEI. The CDR3 length is 12 residues. V dropped 8 bases and J dropped 0 bases, with 5 bases sitting between them. This CDR3 reads CASLSSGNTIYF. The CDR3 DNA reads TGTGCCAGCTTGTCCTCTGGAAACACCATATATTTT.